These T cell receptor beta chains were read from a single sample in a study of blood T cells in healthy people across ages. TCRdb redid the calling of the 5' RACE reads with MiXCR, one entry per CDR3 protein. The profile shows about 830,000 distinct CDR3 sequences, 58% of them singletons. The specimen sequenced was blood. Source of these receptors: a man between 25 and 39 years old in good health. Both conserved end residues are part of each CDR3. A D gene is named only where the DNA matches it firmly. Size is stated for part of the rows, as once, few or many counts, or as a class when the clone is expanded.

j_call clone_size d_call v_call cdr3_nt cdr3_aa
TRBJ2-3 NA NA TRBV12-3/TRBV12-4 TGTGCCAGCAGTTCCTACCCCGGGGGCGGTGATCGTGGGGCAGATACGCAGTATTTT CASSSYPGGGDRGADTQYF
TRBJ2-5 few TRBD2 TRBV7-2 TGTGCCAGCAGCTTAGATCTAGCGGGAGGGCCTATCCAAGAGACCCAGTACTTC CASSLDLAGGPIQETQYF
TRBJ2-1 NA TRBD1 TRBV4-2 TGTGCCAGCAGCCAAGGGACAGGCTATAAGAATGAGCAGTTCTTC CASSQGTGYKNEQFF
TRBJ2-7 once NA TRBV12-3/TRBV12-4 TGTGCCAGCAGTAATACTGACTGGCAGCCCTACGAGCAGTACTTC CASSNTDWQPYEQYF
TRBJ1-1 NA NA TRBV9 TGTGCCAGCAACACCCCAGGGTTGACTGAAGCTTTCTTT CASNTPGLTEAFF
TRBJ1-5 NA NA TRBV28 TGTGCCAGCAGTCAGGGGCCGCAGCCCCAGCATTTT CASSQGPQPQHF
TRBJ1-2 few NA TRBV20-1 TGCAGTGCTAGGGGGGGCTGCGGCTACACCTTC CSARGGCGYTF
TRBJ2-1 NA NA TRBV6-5 TGTGCCAGCAGACCCCTACTAACCTGGGGCCCAAATGAGCAGTTCTTC CASRPLLTWGPNEQFF
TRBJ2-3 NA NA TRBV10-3 TGTGCCATCAGGGGGGGACCAGAGAGCACAGATACGCAGTATTTT CAIRGGPESTDTQYF
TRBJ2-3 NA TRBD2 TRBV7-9 TGTGCCGGAAGGACTAGCGGGGGAGATACGCAGTATTTT CAGRTSGGDTQYF
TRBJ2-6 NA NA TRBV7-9 TGTGCCAGCAGCCCGCTAGGTCAAGACAGCTCTGGGGCCAACGTCCTGACTTTC CASSPLGQDSSGANVLTF
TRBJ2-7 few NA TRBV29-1 TGCAGCGTTGTGAGGATGGGGCCGAACGAGCAGTACTTC CSVVRMGPNEQYF
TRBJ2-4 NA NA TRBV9 TGTGCCAGCAGCCTAGGAAGTCTGAGCTATGGGGAGCAGTACTTC CASSLGSLSYGEQYF
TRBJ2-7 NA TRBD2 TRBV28 TGTGCCAGCAGCCCAACACCGGGACTAAGCGAGCAGTACTTC CASSPTPGLSEQYF
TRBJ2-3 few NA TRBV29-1 TGCAGCGTTATTCGGGGCACAGATACGCAGTATTTT CSVIRGTDTQYF
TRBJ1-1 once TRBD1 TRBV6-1 TGTGCCAGCAGTGAGGCAGGGGGCACTGAAGCTTTCTTT CASSEAGGTEAFF
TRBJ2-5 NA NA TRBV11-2 TGTGCCAGCAGCTCGACGGACTGGCGCCGTGGAGAGACCCAGTACTTC CASSSTDWRRGETQYF
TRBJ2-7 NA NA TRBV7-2 TGTGCCAGCAGCCCCCTCTTGGGCTACGAGCAGTACTTC CASSPLLGYEQYF
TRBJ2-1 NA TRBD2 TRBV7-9 TGTGTCAGCAGCTCTCTAGCGGGGGTGGACGAGCAGTTCTTC CVSSSLAGVDEQFF
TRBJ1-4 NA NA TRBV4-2 TGTGCCAGCAGCCAAGAAGTGAGACCAGGTCGCTTCGGTAATGAAAAACTGTTTTTT CASSQEVRPGRFGNEKLFF
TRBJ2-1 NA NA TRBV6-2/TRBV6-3 TGTGCCAGCTTCGGGGGTTTCAATGAGCAGTTCTTC CASFGGFNEQFF
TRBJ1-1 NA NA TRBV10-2 TGCGCCAGCAGGGACAGACACGCTGAAGCTTTCTTT CASRDRHAEAFF
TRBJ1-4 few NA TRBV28 TGTGCCAGCTCAGCGGGAGGTGCAACTAATGAAAAACTGTTTTTT CASSAGGATNEKLFF
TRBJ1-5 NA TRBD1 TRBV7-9 TGTGCCAGCAGCTCCGGGACAGGGACTCAGCCCCAGCATTTT CASSSGTGTQPQHF
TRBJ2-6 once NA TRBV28 TGTGCCAGCATTCCCGGAGCATCTGGGGCCAACGTCCTGACTTTC CASIPGASGANVLTF
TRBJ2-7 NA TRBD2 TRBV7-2 TGTGCCAGCAGCTCACCCGATCCGTACGAGCGGGAGGCCTCCTACGAGCAGTACTTC CASSSPDPYEREASYEQYF
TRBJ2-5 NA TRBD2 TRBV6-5 TGTGCCAGCAGTTACTCGTTGGGACTAGGAGTGGAAGAGACCCAGTACTTC CASSYSLGLGVEETQYF
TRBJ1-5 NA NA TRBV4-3 TGCGCCAGCAGCCAAAGGGTGGACCGCAATCAGCCCCAGCATTTT CASSQRVDRNQPQHF
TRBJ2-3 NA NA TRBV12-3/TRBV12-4 TGTGCCAGCAGTCCGGGACTCGGCGCAGATACGCAGTATTTT CASSPGLGADTQYF
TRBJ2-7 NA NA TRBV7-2 TGTGCCAGCAGCTCCCCGACAAACTACGAGCAGTACTTC CASSSPTNYEQYF
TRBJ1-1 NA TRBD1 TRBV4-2 TGTGCCAGCAGCTTAAGGGAGGGAGGGGGCAGGACTGAAGCTTTCTTT CASSLREGGGRTEAFF
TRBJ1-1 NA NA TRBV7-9 TGTGCCGGCTACAGGGAGATGAACACTGAAGCTTTCTTT CAGYREMNTEAFF
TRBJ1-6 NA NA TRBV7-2 TGTGCCAGCAGCTTCCCCCCTTCACCCCTCCACTTT CASSFPPSPLHF
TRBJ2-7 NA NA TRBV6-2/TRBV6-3 TGTGCCAGCAGTACAGCCCGTACAGGGGAGCAGTACTTC CASSTARTGEQYF
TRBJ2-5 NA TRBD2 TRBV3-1 TGTGCCTGCAGCCAAGATCTTGGCAGGGAGGGGACCCAGTACTTC CACSQDLGREGTQYF
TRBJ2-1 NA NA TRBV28 TGTGCCAGCAATAACAACAGGGTTCGGCACAATGAGCAGTTCTTC CASNNNRVRHNEQFF